The sample holds a few counts of the clone carrying this T cell receptor (beta chain). Its matching antigen is unknown. Assay used: immunoSEQ multiplex PCR; TCRdb lists only in-frame clones, some missing. The data hold about 170,000 clones, with around nine tenths observed a single time. Trimming shortened V by 4 bases and J by 0 bases, and 7 bases separated the two germline ends. Per germline, CDR1 LGHNA and CDR2 YSLEER. CDR3 size: 15 residues. The data originate from a study of T cell responses to AZD1222 COVID-19 vaccine. Study observations and caveats: The donors showed a predominance of white British ancestry and of females, with possible underestimation of clonal diversity. Only a handful of AZD1222 recipients, six or seven in all, had baseline seropositivity. Across the whole spike, CD4 TCRs peaked at regions 160-218 and 743-854.

Second-dose timings of about 4 or about 12 weeks were pooled. This sequence was found in an adult who received the AZD1222 COVID-19 vaccine. The rearrangement uses TRBV4-3 and TRBJ2-6; D unclear. The sample consisted of peripheral blood, taken 28 days after the second AZD1222 dose. CDR3 coding DNA: TGCGCCAGCAGCCCAGAACACTCTGGGGCCAACGTCCTGACTTTC. The encoded protein is CASSPEHSGANVLTF.